This T cell receptor beta chain appears in the sequencing data of a study of shared clonotypes between healthy human individuals. Some clones are missing from TCRdb's copy, which holds only in-frame ones; the method was immunoSEQ multiplex PCR. Of millions of clones in the sample, about 93% were seen once. The naive CD8 fraction comprised CD45RO-negative cells positively selected for CCR7 and excluded terminally differentiated effector memory CD45RA+ cells. Per the germline V gene, CDR1 is MNHEY and CDR2 is SVGAGI. The CDR3 is made up of 10 amino acids. V lost 9 bases and J lost 5, with 5 bases in between.

The chain uses TRBV6-5 and TRBJ1-5, with D unresolved. This TCR was recovered from a man aged 18 to 30 in good health. Some clones in this sample may be carry-over from other donors' samples. Material for sequencing was naive CD8+ T cells from PBMCs. CDR3 nucleotides: TGTGCCAGAGAGCATCAGCCCCAGCATTTT. Translation gives CAREHQPQHF.